A selection of T cell receptor beta chains follows, all from one sample in a study of CD8 T cells in Susac syndrome. Each CDR3 protein gets one entry after TCRdb re-called the immunoSEQ multiplex PCR reads with MiXCR. The top ten hold over 0.12% of the sample, which has roughly 150,000 distinct CDR3 sequences, roughly 95% seen once. The sequencing input was CD8+ T cells from PBMCs. The receptors originated from a human donor with multiple sclerosis. The CDR3 runs from the conserved cysteine through the conserved F or W. D genes are given only for firm matches. Clone sizes are given selectively: once, few, many, or a class where the clone is expanded.

D gene	V gene	J gene	clone size	CDR3 protein	CDR3 DNA
TRBD1	TRBV6-5	TRBJ1-6	once	CASRSGGSSPLHF	TGTGCCAGCAGGTCAGGGGGCTCATCACCCCTCCACTTT
.	TRBV23-1	TRBJ1-2	.	CASWYKCGYTF	TGCGCCAGCTGGTACAAATGTGGCTACACCTTC
TRBD1	TRBV5-6	TRBJ1-6	.	CASSAGQGYSPLHF	TGTGCCAGCAGCGCGGGACAGGGTTATTCACCCCTCCACTTT
TRBD1	TRBV27	TRBJ1-1	.	CASSSPGQGSRGEAFF	TGTGCCAGCAGTTCGCCGGGACAGGGGAGCAGAGGTGAAGCTTTCTTT
.	TRBV19	TRBJ1-5	.	CASSIGTRGNQPQHF	TGTGCCAGTAGTATAGGAACGAGGGGCAATCAGCCCCAGCATTTT
.	TRBV9	TRBJ2-5	.	CASSPADGTLETQYF	TGTGCCAGCAGCCCCGCAGACGGGACCTTGGAGACCCAGTACTTC
.	TRBV3-1	TRBJ2-7	.	CASSQETYEQYF	TGTGCCAGCAGCCAAGAAACCTACGAGCAGTACTTC
.	TRBV12-3/TRBV12-4	TRBJ1-1	.	CASSLGTVNTEAFF	TGTGCCAGCAGTTTAGGGACGGTGAACACTGAAGCTTTCTTT
TRBD2	TRBV20-1	TRBJ2-1	.	CSARDQAGGRLGNEQFF	TGCAGTGCTAGAGATCAAGCGGGGGGCAGGTTGGGGAATGAGCAGTTCTTC
TRBD1	TRBV30	TRBJ1-2	.	CAWSPLNRGSYGYTF	TGTGCCTGGAGTCCGCTCAACAGGGGGAGCTATGGCTACACCTTC
TRBD2	TRBV29-1	TRBJ2-3	once	CSVEEVERGGGLATDTQYF	TGCAGCGTTGAAGAGGTGGAGCGGGGGGGCGGTTTAGCGACAGATACGCAGTATTTT
.	TRBV14	TRBJ2-6	.	CASSLQGLRSGANVLTF	TGTGCCAGCAGCCTACAGGGTCTTCGCTCTGGGGCCAACGTCCTGACTTTC
.	TRBV6-1	TRBJ2-7	.	CASSPRVNTYEQYF	TGTGCCAGCAGTCCGAGGGTGAATACCTACGAGCAGTACTTC
.	TRBV29-1	TRBJ2-2	.	CSVVADTGELFF	TGCAGCGTTGTGGCAGACACCGGGGAGCTGTTTTTT
.	TRBV9	TRBJ2-1	.	CASSVTESSYNEQFF	TGTGCCAGCAGCGTGACAGAAAGCTCCTACAATGAGCAGTTCTTC
.	TRBV12-3/TRBV12-4	TRBJ2-1	.	CASSWAYEQFF	TGTGCCAGCAGTTGGGCCTATGAGCAGTTCTTC
TRBD1	TRBV27	TRBJ1-6	.	CASSAPGTGGSPLHF	TGTGCCAGCAGTGCGCCCGGGACAGGGGGATCACCCCTCCACTTT
.	TRBV19	TRBJ2-2	.	CASSPGRAGTGELFF	TGTGCCAGTAGTCCCGGCAGGGCAGGAACCGGGGAGCTGTTTTTT
.	TRBV18	TRBJ2-3	.	CASSPLPGGGRPTDTQYF	TGTGCCAGCTCACCCCTCCCCGGAGGAGGGCGTCCCACAGATACGCAGTATTTT
.	TRBV20-1	TRBJ1-5	.	CSAQPQHF	TGCAGTGCTCAGCCCCAGCATTTT
.	TRBV14	TRBJ2-1	.	CASSLQTNEQFF	TGTGCCAGCAGCCTTCAGACGAATGAGCAGTTCTTC
.	TRBV13	TRBJ2-7	.	CASSLTLATYEQYF	TGTGCCAGCAGCTTAACCCTAGCGACCTACGAGCAGTACTTC
.	TRBV29-1	TRBJ1-1	.	CSGKQSGVTEAFF	TGCAGCGGCAAACAATCGGGAGTCACTGAAGCTTTCTTT
.	TRBV9	TRBJ1-5	once	CASSVEGEPNQPQHF	TGTGCCAGCAGCGTAGAGGGGGAGCCAAATCAGCCCCAGCATTTT
TRBD2	TRBV27	TRBJ2-7	.	CASSLGRGLAGAYEQYF	TGTGCCAGCAGTTTAGGACGTGGACTAGCGGGGGCCTACGAGCAGTACTTC
TRBD2	TRBV5-1	TRBJ2-3	.	CASSLLILAGASTDTQYF	TGCGCCAGCAGCTTGCTGATATTAGCGGGGGCCTCCACAGATACGCAGTATTTT
.	TRBV30	TRBJ2-7	.	CAWSVGVGGSPRYF	TGTGCCTGGAGTGTTGGGGTGGGGGGCTCCCCCCGATACTTC
.	TRBV27	TRBJ2-1	.	CASSLKGGPGNEQFF	TGTGCCAGCAGTTTAAAGGGGGGGCCTGGCAATGAGCAGTTCTTC
.	TRBV12-5	TRBJ2-7	.	CASGLGGGNEQYF	TGTGCTAGCGGCTTAGGGGGGGGAAACGAGCAGTACTTC
TRBD1	TRBV20-1	TRBJ2-7	.	CSATWTGAGYEQYF	TGCAGTGCTACCTGGACAGGGGCGGGATACGAGCAGTACTTC
TRBD2	TRBV4-1	TRBJ2-7	.	CASSRTSGDYEQYF	TGCGCCAGCAGCCGAACTAGCGGGGACTACGAGCAGTACTTC
.	TRBV27	TRBJ1-1	.	CASSLIGPNTEAFF	TGTGCCAGCAGTTTAATCGGCCCGAACACTGAAGCTTTCTTT
.	TRBV5-6	TRBJ2-1	.	CASSPDWDIHRGQFF	TGTGCCAGCAGCCCCGATTGGGACATTCACCGGGGGCAGTTCTTC
.	TRBV29-1	TRBJ1-5	.	CSVQLRGAASNQPQHF	TGCAGCGTCCAACTCCGGGGGGCAGCTAGCAATCAGCCCCAGCATTTT
TRBD1	TRBV6-5	TRBJ1-2	once	CASSYGQGPYGYTF	TGTGCCAGCAGTTACGGACAGGGCCCCTATGGCTACACCTTC
.	TRBV20-1	TRBJ2-7	.	CSARARSGNQHTYTTYEQYF	TGCAGTGCTAGAGCGCGATCTGGCAACCAACACACCTATACAACCTACGAGCAGTACTTC
TRBD2	TRBV5-1	TRBJ2-1	once	CASSLGASGPYNEQFF	TGCGCCAGCAGCTTGGGGGCTAGCGGGCCCTACAATGAGCAGTTCTTC
.	TRBV5-4	TRBJ1-2	.	CASSPGLSGGYTF	TGTGCCAGCAGCCCGGGACTATCGGGAGGCTACACCTTC
.	TRBV3-1	TRBJ1-4	once	CASSQGASNEKLFF	TGTGCCAGCAGCCAAGGGGCGAGTAATGAAAAACTGTTTTTT
.	TRBV7-9	TRBJ1-2	.	CASSLNTENYGYTF	TGTGCCAGCAGCCTAAATACAGAGAACTATGGCTACACCTTC
.	TRBV7-9	TRBJ2-5	once	CASSYSGSQETQYF	TGTGCCAGCAGCTATTCAGGGTCCCAAGAGACCCAGTACTTC
.	TRBV9	TRBJ2-5	.	CASSPQARRSQETQYF	TGTGCCAGCAGCCCGCAGGCTCGAAGGAGCCAAGAGACCCAGTACTTC
.	TRBV7-2	TRBJ2-1	once	CASSLKGGVNNEQFF	TGTGCCAGCAGCTTAAAGGGGGGCGTCAACAATGAGCAGTTCTTC
.	TRBV11-1	TRBJ1-1	.	CASSLAGGDTEAFF	TGTGCCAGCAGCTTAGCTGGAGGAGACACTGAAGCTTTCTTT
.	TRBV27	TRBJ2-3	.	CASSLLPAGAHTDTQYF	TGTGCCAGCAGTTTACTGCCCGCGGGGGCCCACACAGATACGCAGTATTTT
.	TRBV3-1	TRBJ1-1	.	CASSETGDTEAFF	TGTGCCAGCAGCGAGACAGGCGACACTGAAGCTTTCTTT